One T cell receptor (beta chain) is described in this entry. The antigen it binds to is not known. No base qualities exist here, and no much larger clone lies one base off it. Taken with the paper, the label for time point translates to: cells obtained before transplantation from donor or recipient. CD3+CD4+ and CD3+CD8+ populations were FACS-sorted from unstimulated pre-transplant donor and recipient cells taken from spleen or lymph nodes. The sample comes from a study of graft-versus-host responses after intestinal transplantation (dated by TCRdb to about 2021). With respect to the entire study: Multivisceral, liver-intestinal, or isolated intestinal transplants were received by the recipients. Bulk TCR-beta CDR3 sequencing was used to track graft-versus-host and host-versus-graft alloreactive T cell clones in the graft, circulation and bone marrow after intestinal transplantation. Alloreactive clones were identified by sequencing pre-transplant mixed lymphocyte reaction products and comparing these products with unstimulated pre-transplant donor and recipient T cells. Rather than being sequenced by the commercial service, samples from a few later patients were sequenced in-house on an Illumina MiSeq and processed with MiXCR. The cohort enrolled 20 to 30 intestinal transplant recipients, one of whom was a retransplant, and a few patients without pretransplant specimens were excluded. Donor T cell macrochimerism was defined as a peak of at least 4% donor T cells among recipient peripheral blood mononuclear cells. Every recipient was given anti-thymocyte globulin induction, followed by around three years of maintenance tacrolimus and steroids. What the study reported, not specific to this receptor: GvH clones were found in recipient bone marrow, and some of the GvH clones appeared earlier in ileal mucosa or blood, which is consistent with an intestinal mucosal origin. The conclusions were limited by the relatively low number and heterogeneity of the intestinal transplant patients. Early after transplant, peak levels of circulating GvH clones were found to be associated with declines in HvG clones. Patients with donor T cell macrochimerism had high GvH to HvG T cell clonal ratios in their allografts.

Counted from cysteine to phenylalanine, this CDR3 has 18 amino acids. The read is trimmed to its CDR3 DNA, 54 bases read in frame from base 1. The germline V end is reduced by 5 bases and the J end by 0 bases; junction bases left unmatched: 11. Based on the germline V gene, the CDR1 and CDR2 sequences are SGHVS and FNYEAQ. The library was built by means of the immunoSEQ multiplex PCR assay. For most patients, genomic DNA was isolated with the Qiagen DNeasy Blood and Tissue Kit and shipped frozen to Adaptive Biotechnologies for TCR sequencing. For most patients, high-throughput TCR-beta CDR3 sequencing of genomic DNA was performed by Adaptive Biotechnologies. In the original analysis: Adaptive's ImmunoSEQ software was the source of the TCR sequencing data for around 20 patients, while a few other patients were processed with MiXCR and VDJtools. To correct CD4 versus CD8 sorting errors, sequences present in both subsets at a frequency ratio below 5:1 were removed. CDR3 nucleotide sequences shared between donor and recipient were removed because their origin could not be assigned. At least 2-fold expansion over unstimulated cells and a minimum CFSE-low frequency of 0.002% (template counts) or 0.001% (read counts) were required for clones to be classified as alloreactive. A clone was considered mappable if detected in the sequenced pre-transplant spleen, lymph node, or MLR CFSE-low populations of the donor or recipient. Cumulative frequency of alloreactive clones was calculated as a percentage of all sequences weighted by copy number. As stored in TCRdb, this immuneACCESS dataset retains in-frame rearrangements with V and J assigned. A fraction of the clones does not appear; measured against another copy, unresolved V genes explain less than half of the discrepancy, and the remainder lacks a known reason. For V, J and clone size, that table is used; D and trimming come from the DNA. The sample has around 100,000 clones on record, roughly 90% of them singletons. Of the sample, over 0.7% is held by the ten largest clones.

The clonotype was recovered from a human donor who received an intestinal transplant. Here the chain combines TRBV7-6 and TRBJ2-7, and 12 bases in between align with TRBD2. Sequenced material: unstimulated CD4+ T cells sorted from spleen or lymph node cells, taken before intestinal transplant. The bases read TGTGCCAGCAGCCTAATCCCTAGCGGGAGGGCGGCCTCCTACGAGCAGTACTTC. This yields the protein CASSLIPSGRAASYEQYF.